The TCR beta chain described here comes from a study of regulatory T cells in long-lasting Graves disease (dated by TCRdb to the early 2020s). Study-wide context: Newly diagnosed Graves' disease patients had taken antithyroid drugs for less than 3 months. Peripheral blood TCR sequencing and RNA sequencing compared persistent Graves' disease patients with newly diagnosed Graves' disease patients. The study was conducted in China and was registered as a clinical trial. A total of some 35 samples underwent TCR sequencing: around 13 from persistent and roughly 20 from newly diagnosed Graves' disease patients. What the authors observed across the whole study: Preferential use of TRBV28, TRBJ1-2 and TRBJ2-5 was observed in persistent disease, whereas TRBV20-1 and TRBJ2-1 were favored in newly diagnosed disease. Lower TCR Shannon entropy and fewer highly expanded clones were observed in persistent Graves' disease patients than in newly diagnosed patients, which suggested clonal expansion. Only the TCR beta chain was sequenced and analyzed. Persistent patients shared more public clonotypes among themselves (around 3,000) than newly diagnosed patients did (more than 850). The small sample size was acknowledged by the authors as a limitation that may reduce accuracy. Because the primary lesion, thyroid tissue, could not be accessed, the study looked at peripheral blood alone.

Reading the label with the study, this specimen's time point is: newly diagnosed GD, antithyroid drugs for less than 3 months. RNA was extracted from PBMCs in TRIzol for both TCR sequencing and RNA sequencing. The diagnosis of Graves' disease followed American Thyroid Association guidelines. Patients were recruited from an endocrinology department in Xi'an, China. Each patient gave around 9.2 milliliters of peripheral blood, collected in an EDTA anticoagulant tube. PBMCs were isolated by Ficoll Paque Plus density gradient separation without further T cell sorting. An Agilent 2100 Bioanalyzer and agarose gel were used to check RNA quality, and a NanoDrop 2000 was used to measure RNA concentration. V gives up 7 bases and J gives up 2 bases, and the segment between their germline ends measures 13 bases. The germline V gene yields MDHEN for CDR1 and SYDVKM for CDR2. Its CDR3 holds 14 amino acids, cysteine through phenylalanine. Left in the record is the CDR3 DNA by itself, 42 bases read in frame from the first base.

Libraries came from multiplex PCR. Sequenced using an Illumina HiSeq 4000. iRepertoire HTBI primers and Arm-PCR amplification of CDR3 regions were used to construct TCR beta libraries. Gel purification was performed on PCR products prior to sequencing. Regarding the original processing steps: Gene usage analysis of CDR3 amino acid clonotypes relied on the approximately 68 TRBV and 14 TRBJ segments identified across samples. Filtered high-quality paired reads were merged into contigs using COPE and FqMerger. BLAST was used to align contigs to IMGT TRBV, TRBD and TRBJ reference genes, with CDR3 defined following IMGT. Clonotypes above 0.1% frequency were classified as highly expanded clones. Shannon entropy was used to measure repertoire diversity, and the Gini coefficient was used to measure V-J evenness. Public clonotypes were defined as clonotypes shared by more than one individual. TCRdb reran the public reads through fastp at Q25 and MiXCR, keeping productive beta chains. CDR3 protein duplicates are merged, each entry listing the most common genes and DNA. The V and J calls, along with clone size, are taken from TCRdb and not from the paper's own processing. In this sample the table shows more than 300,000 distinct CDR3 sequences, around 11% of which occur a single time. Together, the top ten hold around 18% of the sample.

This clonotype came up many times. The target of this receptor is not known. Within one base of it there is no much larger clone, and no base qualities were kept. These data also formed part of another study, on T cells in Graves' hyperthyroidism and ophthalmopathy. From that second study: A patient counted as having stable Graves' hyperthyroidism if no progression to ophthalmopathy occurred over 18 months of follow-up. Hyperthyroidism patients were newly diagnosed, had a disease duration of under 2 months, and were aged 18 to 65 years. Patients with uncontrolled infections, other autoimmune diseases, pregnancy or lactation were excluded. Diagnoses were established on the basis of clinical symptoms, serum thyroxine and TRAb, thyroid ultrasound, and orbital computed tomography. The first round of RT-PCR for the TCR CDR3 was performed with the HTBI primer set and the Qiagen OneStep RT-PCR kit. Blood samples also contained most of the expanded thyroid clonotypes (frequency above 0.001), which suggests that blood repertoires may reflect thyroid immune responses. In cross-validation, a model built on a 13 V-J signature told ophthalmopathy apart from stable hyperthyroidism with 85% to 90% sensitivity and approximately 84% specificity, and in testing the same model reached 80%/75%. In validation, the model predicted progression to ophthalmopathy with approximately 69% sensitivity and approximately 78% specificity, a median of about 6 months before onset. TCR V-J signatures able to tell the groups apart were searched for in a discovery cohort of 100 or so patients, of whom more than 40 had Graves' ophthalmopathy and 57 had stable Graves' hyperthyroidism. Prospective prediction of ophthalmopathy was tested in an independent validation cohort consisting of some 20 hyperthyroidism patients and approximately 16 patients who later progressed to ophthalmopathy. The roughly 94 discovery patients were randomly split 7:3 into training and test sets. Thyroid tissue and blood T-cell repertoires from six or seven Graves' hyperthyroidism patients were also compared in the study. Once sampling was done, hyperthyroidism patients were given methimazole at a starting dose of 30 mg daily, whereas ophthalmopathy patients were given high-dose intravenous methylprednisolone. Libraries were constructed in a second round of multiplex PCR, after which size selection and purification were carried out. Sequencing of the libraries was done on an Illumina HiSeq2000 using paired-end 100 bp reads. SOAPnuke was used to process the raw data, throwing out any read that contained adapters or uncalled bases, had a mean Phred below 15, or lacked an exact constant-primer or identifier match. High-quality paired reads were merged with COPE v1.2.5, and unique nucleotide sequences were defined as clonotypes. MiTCR v1.1 was used to align the clonotypes against IMGT TRBV, TRBD and TRBJ reference segments. Only V-J combinations with frequency above 0.0001, covering about 99% of repertoires, were analysed. A TCS score was defined as the ratio between F50 (clonal expansion) and ExV (chaos), using BLOSUM62-based TCRdist between CDR3 peptides within each V-J. Welch's t-statistics and random forest reduced around 550 V-J features to 10 to 15, which were used in a naive Bayes classifier (R e1071). No statistical method was used to set the sample size in advance, and investigators knew the group allocation. The paper reports TCR Vbeta CDR3 sequencing of some 140 peripheral blood samples: fewer than 50 ophthalmopathy, about 75 hyperthyroidism and approximately 17 progressor patients.

The sequenced sample was peripheral blood mononuclear cells (PBMCs), obtained at new diagnosis, from a patient treated with antithyroid drugs. The rearranged chain carries TRBV28 and TRBJ2-3, and perhaps TRBD1 as D gene, on 5 matching bases. The receptor was derived from a woman aged 18 to 35 with Graves disease. Donor details come from another sample of the same person, matched by shared clones. The DNA reads TGTGCCAGCACCCAGCAGGGTAACACAGATACGCAGTATTTT. The encoded protein is CASTQQGNTDTQYF.